A single sample gave rise to the 5 T cell receptor beta chains below, sequenced in a study of tumor T cells in aggressive B-cell lymphoma. Some clones are missing from TCRdb's copy, which holds only in-frame ones; the method was immunoSEQ multiplex PCR. Of fewer than 5,500 clones in the sample, roughly 93% were seen once. Input material: tumor tissue. The origin of the receptors is an adult with diffuse large B cell lymphoma.

The chain employs TRBV2 and TRBJ2-2; the D gene is possibly TRBD1 (6 bases). Trimming took off 2 bases at V and 4 bases at J, with 11 bases between the two ends. Germline loops: CDR1 SNHLY, CDR2 FYNNEI. The CDR3 sequence is 15 residues long. CDR3 coding DNA: TGTGCCAGCAGTGAAAGGATGGGGGCCACCGGGGAGCTGTTTTTT. This codes for CASSERMGATGELFF.

The chain is built from TRBV4-3 and TRBJ1-1; D is unclear. Trimming removed 0 bases from V and 1 base from J, with 12 bases in between. The CDR3 has 16 residues. In germline, CDR1 is LGHNA, CDR2 YSLEER. The CDR3 spells CASSQEGLTQNTEAFF. The CDR3 DNA reads TGCGCCAGCAGCCAAGAGGGCCTCACACAGAACACTGAAGCTTTCTTT.

The chain couples TRBV5-1 to TRBJ1-1; no definite D call. The germline V gene has CDR1 SGHRS and CDR2 YFSETQ. The CDR3 spans 15 residues. V was shortened by 0 bases and J by 1 base, with 10 bases between the two germline ends. The CDR3 nucleotides read TGCGCCAGCAGCTTGGGGGCAGGAGGGAACACTGAAGCTTTCTTT. This encodes CASSLGAGGNTEAFF. Supplemented by reference TRBV5-1 and TRBJ1-1, the full variable domain reads KAGVTQTPRYLIKTRGQQVTLSCSPISGHRSVSWYQQTPGQGLQFLFEYFSETQRNKGNFPGRFSGRQFSNSRSEMNVSTLELGDSALYLCASSLGAGGNTEAFFGQGTRLTVV.

In this sample, this clone turned up once. J is TRBJ1-5 and V is TRBV4-3, with D tentatively TRBD1 (6 bases). The CDR3 extends over 13 amino acids. In germline, CDR1 is LGHNA, CDR2 YSLEER. V was shortened by 0 bases and J by 7 bases, with 7 bases between the two germline ends. The CDR3 nucleotides are TGCGCCAGCAGCCAAGATCAGGGGCAGCCCCAGCATTTT. It encodes CASSQDQGQPQHF.

This chain connects TRBV25-1 to TRBJ2-7; D not resolved. V dropped 2 bases and J dropped 1 base, with 9 bases sitting between them. The V gene's germline CDR1 is MGHDK and CDR2 SYGVNS. The CDR3 runs 14 residues. This chain's CDR3 is CASSEVQQSYEQYF. As DNA, the CDR3 is TGTGCCAGCAGTGAAGTACAGCAGTCCTACGAGCAGTACTTC.